This T cell receptor (beta chain) was captured in a study of T cells in tuberculosis. General observations from the study: Active tuberculosis TCR-alpha repertoires lay closer to GMM-specific TCRs than IGRA-negative controls, suggesting clonal expansion. Smaller alpha distances in active tuberculosis partly reflected shorter CDR3-alpha lengths.

CDR1 and CDR2 from the germline V gene are MNHNS and SASEGT. The CDR3 is 17 residues long. V was clipped by 2 bases and J by 7 bases, with 21 bases between them. A word on this clone: The target antigen is unknown.

Profiled with immunoSEQ multiplex PCR; TCRdb holds only in-frame clones, not every one. The sample yields 30,000 to 40,000 clones, less than 95% seen once. Noted time point: new active TB diagnosis, blood taken before or within 7 days of starting treatment. This sequence joins TRBV6-1 and TRBJ1-5, with TRBD1 as a possible D gene (6 bases). Sequences were derived from PBMCs, sampled at tuberculosis diagnosis. This clonotype was sampled from an adult with tuberculosis. CDR3 DNA sequence: TGTGCCAGCAGTGAACCGGCAGGGGCCCACCGGAGCCAGCCCCAGCATTTT. This encodes CASSEPAGAHRSQPQHF.